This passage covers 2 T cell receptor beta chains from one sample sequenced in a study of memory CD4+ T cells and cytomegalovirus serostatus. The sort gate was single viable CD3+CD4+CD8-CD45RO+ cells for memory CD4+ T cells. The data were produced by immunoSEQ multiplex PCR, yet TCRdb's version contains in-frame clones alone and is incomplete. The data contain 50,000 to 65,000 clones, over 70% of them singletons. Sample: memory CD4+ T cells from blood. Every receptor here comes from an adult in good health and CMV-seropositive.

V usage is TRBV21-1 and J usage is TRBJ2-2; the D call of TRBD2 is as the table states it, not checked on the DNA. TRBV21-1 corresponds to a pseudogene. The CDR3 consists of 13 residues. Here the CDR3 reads CASGGLAGGELFF. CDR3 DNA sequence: TGTGCCAGCGGGGGACTAGCGGGCGGGGAGCTGTTTTTT.

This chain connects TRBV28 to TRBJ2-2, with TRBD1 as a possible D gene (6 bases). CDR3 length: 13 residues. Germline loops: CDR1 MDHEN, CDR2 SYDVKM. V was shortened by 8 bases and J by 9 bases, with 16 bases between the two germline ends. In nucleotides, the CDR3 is TGTGCCAGCGCTAGGGGGAATCAAAGGGAGCTGTTTTTT. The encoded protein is CASARGNQRELFF. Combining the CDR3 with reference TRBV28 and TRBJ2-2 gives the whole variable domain DVKVTQSSRYLVKRTGEKVFLECVQDMDHENMFWYRQDPGLGLRLIYFSYDVKMKEKGDIPEGYSVSREKKERFSLILESASTNQTSMYLCASARGNQRELFFGEGSRLTVL.